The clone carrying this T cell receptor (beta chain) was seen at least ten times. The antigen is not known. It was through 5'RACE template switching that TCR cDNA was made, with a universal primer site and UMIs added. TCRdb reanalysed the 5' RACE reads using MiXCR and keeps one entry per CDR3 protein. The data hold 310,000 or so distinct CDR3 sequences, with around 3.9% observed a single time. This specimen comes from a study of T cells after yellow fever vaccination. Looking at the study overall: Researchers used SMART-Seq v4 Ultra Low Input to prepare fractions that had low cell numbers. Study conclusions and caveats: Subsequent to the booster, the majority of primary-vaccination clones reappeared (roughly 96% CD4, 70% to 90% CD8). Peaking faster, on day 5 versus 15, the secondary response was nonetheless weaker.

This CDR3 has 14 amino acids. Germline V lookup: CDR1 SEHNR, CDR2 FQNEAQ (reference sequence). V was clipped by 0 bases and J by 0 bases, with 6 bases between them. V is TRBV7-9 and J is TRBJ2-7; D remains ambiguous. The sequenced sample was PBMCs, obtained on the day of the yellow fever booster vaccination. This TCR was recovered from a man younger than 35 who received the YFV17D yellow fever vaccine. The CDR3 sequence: CASSLAASSYEQYF. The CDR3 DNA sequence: TGTGCCAGCAGCTTAGCCGCCAGCTCCTACGAGCAGTACTTC.